This T cell receptor beta chain derives from a study of T cells after yellow fever vaccination. Study summary: For low cell numbers, libraries were made with SMART-Seq v4 Ultra Low Input.

Template switching with 5'RACE generated the TCR cDNA and added a universal primer site and UMIs. MiXCR was run by TCRdb on the 5' RACE reads, yielding one entry per CDR3 protein. The repertoire holds fewer than 150,000 distinct CDR3 sequences, with less than 9.5% as singletons. The CDR3 is 18 residues long. The junction had 8 bases not matched to a gene; V was cut back by 4 bases and J by 0 bases. Germline V gives CDR1 SGHRS, CDR2 YFSETQ. The sample holds many counts of this clonotype. Its antigen is unknown. Whole-study results and caveats: When the response was secondary, it was weaker but reached its peak faster, day 5 versus 15.

Material: CD4+ T cells sorted from PBMCs, obtained 5 days after the yellow fever booster vaccination. The sequence came from a young man who received the YFV17D yellow fever vaccine. The chain employs TRBV5-1 and TRBJ2-2, with TRBD2 matching over 11 bases. The CDR3 nucleotides read TGCGCCAGCAGCGGTAGAAAGACTAGCGGGACGAACACCGGGGAGCTGTTTTTT. Translating it yields CASSGRKTSGTNTGELFF.